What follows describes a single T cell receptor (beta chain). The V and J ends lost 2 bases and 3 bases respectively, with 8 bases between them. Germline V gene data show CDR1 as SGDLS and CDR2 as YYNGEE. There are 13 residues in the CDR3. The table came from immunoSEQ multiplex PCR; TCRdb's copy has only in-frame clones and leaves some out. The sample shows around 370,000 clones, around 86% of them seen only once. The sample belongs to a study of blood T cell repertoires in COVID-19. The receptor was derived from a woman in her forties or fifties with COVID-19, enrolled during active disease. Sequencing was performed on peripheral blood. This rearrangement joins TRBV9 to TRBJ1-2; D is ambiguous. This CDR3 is CASSVRGDYGYTF. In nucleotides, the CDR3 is TGTGCCAGCAGCGTCCGGGGTGACTATGGCTACACCTTC.